This entry describes one TCR beta chain. Its target antigen remains unknown. Base qualities are not provided; no much larger clone lies one nucleotide away. The sample belongs to a study of CD8 T cells in Susac syndrome (dated by TCRdb to the late 2010s). Context from the whole study: The study used repertoire sequencing to test whether antigen drove CD8+ T cell activation and differentiation in Susac syndrome.

The CDR3 has 17 amino acids, counting the end cysteine and phenylalanine. Only the CDR3 DNA stays, 51 bases, in frame from base 1. Trimming accounts for 2 bases at V and 1 base at J, while the number of junction bases matched to no gene is 11. CDR1 SEHNR and CDR2 FQNEAQ are derived from the germline V gene (reference sequence). RNA was extracted using the RNeasy kit, and roughly 0.45 to 1 microgram was reverse transcribed with random hexamers. The immunoSEQ multiplex PCR assay, covering 54 Vbeta and 13 Jbeta segments, was used to amplify TCR beta CDR3 regions. Bias from PCR amplification was corrected by using a synthetic template baseline for primer optimization and for computational correction. The study's processing was this. Reads were annotated to V, D and J genes according to IMGT and were analyzed with immunoSEQ Analyzer, with only productive sequences retained. Clonality was computed as one minus Shannon entropy normalized by log2 of the number of productive unique sequences. For each patient and control, public and private clones were evaluated among the 100 most prevalent clones. Susac-specific clones were defined as absent from healthy and MS cohorts, approximately 1,000 published viral clones and other ImmuneACCESS disease sequences. The public reads were reanalyzed by TCRdb: fastp trimming at Q25, MiXCR alignment, in-frame beta chains only. All rows with the same CDR3 protein become a single entry with the most common DNA and genes. The authors' filters were not applied to this entry. The sample table holds over 120,000 distinct CDR3 sequences, of which around 94% were seen once. The ten top clones hold approximately 0.08% of the sample.

Peripheral blood CD8+ and CD4+ T cells from healthy donors, Susac syndrome patients and multiple sclerosis patients were profiled by high-throughput TCR beta sequencing. Healthy donors were included as age- and sex-matched controls. CD8+ TEMRA cells were enriched by FACS, while bulk CD8+ and CD4+ T cells were purified by magnetic negative isolation. Blood was drawn into EDTA tubes, processed within 24 hours, and PBMCs were isolated by density gradient centrifugation. PBMCs intended for TCR sequencing were cryopreserved in liquid nitrogen and were subsequently thawed in a 37 degrees C water bath. Purity of sorted or isolated CD4+, CD8+ and CD8+ TEMRA cells was at least 90%. Points the paper makes about the study in general: The number of individuals in the TCR sequencing and HLA analysis was recognized as being relatively small.

Rearrangement joined TRBV7-9 to TRBJ2-7; 7 middle bases align to TRBD1. The sample comprised CD4+ T cells from PBMCs. The TCR comes from a human donor in good health. The CDR3 reads as follows: CASSLLSRDSYSYEQYF. Here is the DNA: TGTGCCAGCAGCTTACTGAGCAGGGACAGCTATTCCTACGAGCAGTACTTC.